The 8 T cell receptor beta chains presented below share a single source sample, sequenced in a study of blood T cell repertoires in COVID-19. Clones were read by immunoSEQ multiplex PCR, and TCRdb kept only the in-frame ones, dropping some. The sample shows a few hundred thousand clones, roughly 84% of them seen only once. The specimen was peripheral blood. Every receptor here comes from a human donor with COVID-19, enrolled during active disease. The donor label of this sample is uncertain.

The genes are TRBV7-9 and TRBJ2-7, with a weak D call TRBD1 (6 bases). V was trimmed by 5 bases and J by 4 bases, leaving 18 bases between them. Germline V CDR1 and CDR2: SEHNR, FQNEAQ (reference sequence). The CDR3 covers 15 residues. CDR3 coding DNA: TGTGCCAGCAGCCATGGGGCAGGGGTTCGGTACGAGCAGTACTTC. As protein: CASSHGAGVRYEQYF. The full variable domain, with the rest looked up from reference TRBV7-9 and TRBJ2-7, is DTGVSQNPRHKITKRGQNVTFRCDPISEHNRLYWYRQTLGQGPEFLTYFQNEAQLEKSRLLSDRFSAERPKGSFSTLEIQRTEQGDSAMYLCASSHGAGVRYEQYFGPGTRLTVT.

CDR3 DNA sequence: TGTGCCAGCACCTACGATAGCGGGTACTACAATGAGCAGTTCTTC. Its translation: CASTYDSGYYNEQFF. The chain recombines TRBV6-6 with TRBJ2-1; the match to TRBD2 covers 7 bases. CDR1 and CDR2 (germline): MNHNY, SVGAGI (reference sequence). Trimming took 7 bases from V and 3 from J; bases not matched to a gene: 9. The CDR3 is 15 amino acids.

This chain connects TRBV6-4 to TRBJ2-3; the match to TRBD2 covers 8 bases. The CDR3 runs to 14 residues. Trimming at V came to 4 bases and at J to 4 bases, leaving 4 bases not matched to a gene. Germline V CDR1 and CDR2: MRHNA, SNTAGT. The CDR3 nucleotides read TGTGCCAGCAGTGTAACGGGAGGGCCAGATACGCAGTATTTT. Its translation is CASSVTGGPDTQYF.

The gene calls are TRBV6-5 and TRBJ2-7; D is uncertain. The CDR3 is made up of 12 amino acids. V was shortened by 6 bases and J by 3 bases, with 9 bases between the two germline ends. CDR1 is MNHEY and CDR2 is SVGAGI in the germline V gene. This CDR3 reads CASSPTDYEQYF. The CDR3 DNA reads as TGTGCCAGCAGCCCCACAGACTACGAGCAGTACTTC.

The J gene is TRBJ2-7, the V gene TRBV6-5, with D perhaps TRBD2 (6 bases). Germline values: CDR1 MNHEY, CDR2 SVGAGI. This CDR3 has 12 residues. Trimming stripped 5 bases from V and 3 bases from J, with 8 bases between. CDR3 protein: CASSRGIYEQYF. For the CDR3, the DNA is TGTGCCAGCAGTCGGGGGATCTACGAGCAGTACTTC.

This chain uses TRBV19 with TRBJ1-1, with D maybe TRBD1 (6 bases). Trimming cost V 7 bases and J 3 bases, with 9 bases left between them. Germline V gene lookup returns CDR1 LNHDA and CDR2 SQIVND (reference sequence). The CDR3 is 12 residues long. In nucleotides, the CDR3 is TGTGCCAGTAAGCAGGGGCACACTGAAGCTTTCTTT. It encodes CASKQGHTEAFF. The whole variable domain, filled in from reference TRBV19 and TRBJ1-1, reads DGGITQSPKYLFRKEGQNVTLSCEQNLNHDAMYWYRQDPGQGLRLIYYSQIVNDFQKGDIAEGYSVSREKKESFPLTVTSAQKNPTAFYLCASKQGHTEAFFGQGTRLTVV.

This chain links TRBV7-3 with TRBJ2-2; D gene uncertain. Trimming took off 4 bases at V and 4 bases at J, with 10 bases between the two ends. This CDR3 is built from 14 residues. Germline CDR1 SGHTA, CDR2 FQGTGA. The CDR3 DNA is TGTGCCAGCAGCTACGACACTCGCACCGGGGAGCTGTTTTTT. Its translation is CASSYDTRTGELFF.

The V and J genes are TRBV28 and TRBJ2-1; 12 bases match TRBD2. This CDR3 is 15 amino acids long. After removal of 6 bases from V and 7 bases from J, the junction contained 7 bases not matched to a gene. The germline V gene has CDR1 MDHEN and CDR2 SYDVKM. For the CDR3, the DNA is TGTGCCAGCAGGTCACTAGCGGGAGGACCTAATGAGCAGTTCTTC. Translating it yields CASRSLAGGPNEQFF.